What follows are 26 T cell receptor beta chains derived from one specimen sequenced in a study of cytomegalovirus exposure and HLA in healthy donors. Primers: 60 Vbeta forward and 13 Jbeta reverse. The protocol was immunoSEQ multiplex PCR, while the TCRdb copy is restricted to in-frame clones and leaves out a portion. The sample records about 59,000 clones, roughly 83% being singletons. The sequencing input was PBMCs. These receptors were collected from a human donor in good health.

V usage is TRBV15 and J usage is TRBJ2-7; 13 bases fit TRBD2. V gave up 0 bases and J gave up 6 bases; unmatched junction bases: 14. CDR3 length: 19 residues. The germline V gene has CDR1 LNHNV and CDR2 YYDKDF (reference sequence). CDR3 residues: CATSRDPTGLAGAGGEQYF. The CDR3 coding sequence is TGTGCCACCAGCAGAGATCCAACCGGACTAGCGGGGGCGGGGGGCGAGCAGTACTTC.

The rearrangement joins TRBV2 to TRBJ1-3; the D is unclear. This CDR3 comprises 12 residues. The V end lost 6 bases, the J end lost 4 bases, and 7 bases lay between the germline ends. Germline assignment: CDR1 SNHLY and CDR2 FYNNEI. CDR3 coding DNA: TGTGCCAGCAGGGAGCAGGGAAACACCATATATTTT. It encodes CASREQGNTIYF. The whole variable domain, remainder taken from reference TRBV2 and TRBJ1-3, is EPEVTQTPSHQVTQMGQEVILRCVPISNHLYFYWYRQILGQKVEFLVSFYNNEISEKSEIFDDQFSVERPDGSNFTLKIRSTKLEDSAMYFCASREQGNTIYFGEGSWLTVV.

The V call is TRBV5-1, the J call TRBJ1-1; D is perhaps TRBD1 (6 bases). There are 13 residues in the CDR3. V lost 0 bases and J lost 9, with 12 bases in between. CDR1 and CDR2 (germline): SGHRS, YFSETQ. Written as DNA, the CDR3 is TGCGCCAGCAGCTTGGGACAGGCGGATAAAGCTTTCTTT. It translates to CASSLGQADKAFF.

The chain recombines TRBV30 with TRBJ1-3, with D possibly matching TRBD1 (6 bases). The germline V gene encodes CDR1 GTSNPN and CDR2 SVGIG (reference sequence). V was cut by 5 bases and J by 0 bases, with 14 bases left in between. The CDR3 is 15 residues long. The CDR3 loop is CAWSKDSYSGNTIYF. The CDR3 DNA sequence: TGTGCCTGGTCTAAGGACAGCTACTCTGGAAACACCATATATTTT. Full variable domain (remainder filled in from reference TRBV30 and TRBJ1-3): SQTIHQWPATLVQPVGSPLSLECTVEGTSNPNLYWYRQAAGRGLQLLFYSVGIGQISSEVPQNLSASRPQDRQFILSSKKLLLSDSGFYLCAWSKDSYSGNTIYFGEGSWLTVV.

The chain has TRBV11-1 and TRBJ2-2, with 9 nucleotides matching TRBD1. The V gene end was trimmed by 1 base and the J gene end by 1 base; junction bases not matched to a gene: 4. Germline-derived CDR1 and CDR2 are SGHAT and FQDESV (reference sequence). This CDR3 is 17 amino acids long. This CDR3 reads CASSLGGTGKNTGELFF. The CDR3 DNA follows: TGTGCCAGCAGCTTAGGAGGGACAGGGAAGAACACCGGGGAGCTGTTTTTT. The full variable domain, with the rest looked up from reference TRBV11-1 and TRBJ2-2, is EAEVAQSPRYKITEKSQAVAFWCDPISGHATLYWYRQILGQGPELLVQFQDESVVDDSQLPKDRFSAERLKGVDSTLKIQPAELGDSAMYLCASSLGGTGKNTGELFFGEGSRLTVL.

This sequence joins TRBV10-3 and TRBJ1-6, with D maybe TRBD1 (6 bases). CDR1 is ENHRY, CDR2 SYGVKD, per germline. V was clipped by 3 bases and J by 8 bases, with 20 bases between them. The CDR3 is 17 residues long. The CDR3 coding sequence is TGTGCCATCAGTGACCCCTCGGGGGGCAGTTTGGATTCACCCCTCCACTTT. It yields the protein CAISDPSGGSLDSPLHF.

This rearrangement joins TRBV10-2 to TRBJ1-6, with D perhaps TRBD1 (5 bases). The CDR3 length is 16 residues. The V end was cut by 7 bases, the J end by 6 bases, with 19 bases between. Germline V CDR1 and CDR2: WSHSY, SAAADI. The CDR3: CASTPRIQEFNSPLHF. The CDR3, as DNA: TGCGCCAGCACCCCCCGAATACAGGAGTTTAATTCACCCCTCCACTTT.

This clone has a single count. The V and J genes are TRBV28 and TRBJ2-7; D possibly corresponds to TRBD2 (7 bases). This CDR3 is 14 amino acids long. CDR1 and CDR2 from the germline V gene are MDHEN and SYDVKM. With 7 bases removed from V and 3 bases from J, the gap between germline ends came to 16 bases. The CDR3, as DNA: TGTGCCAGCACCCTGGGGGGGCAGGACTACGAGCAGTACTTC. It codes for CASTLGGQDYEQYF. Drawing the rest from reference TRBV28 and TRBJ2-7, the complete variable domain is DVKVTQSSRYLVKRTGEKVFLECVQDMDHENMFWYRQDPGLGLRLIYFSYDVKMKEKGDIPEGYSVSREKKERFSLILESASTNQTSMYLCASTLGGQDYEQYFGPGTRLTVT.

The chain has TRBV6-1 and TRBJ1-6; D is ambiguous. The CDR3 length is 17 residues. V was clipped by 3 bases and J by 0 bases, with 12 bases between them. CDR1 is MNHNS and CDR2 is SASEGT in the germline V gene. CDR3 in amino acids: CASSDFEAFSYNSPLHF. CDR3 nucleotides: TGTGCCAGCAGTGATTTTGAGGCGTTCTCCTATAATTCACCCCTCCACTTT.

The chain is built from TRBV28 and TRBJ1-5, with 9 bases fitting TRBD1. Per germline, CDR1 MDHEN and CDR2 SYDVKM. Unmatched junction bases numbered 10, after V lost 3 bases and J lost 7 bases. The CDR3 is 16 residues long. The CDR3 loop is CASSLGTGTGWQPQHF. CDR3 nucleotides: TGTGCCAGCAGTTTGGGAACCGGGACAGGGTGGCAGCCCCAGCATTTT.

This chain uses TRBV4-2 with TRBJ2-1; TRBD2 aligns across 9 bases. J lost 2 bases, V lost 1 base, and 3 bases had no gene match. This CDR3 region has 16 residues. Germline V gene data show CDR1 as LGHNA and CDR2 as YNFKEQ. The CDR3 sequence is CASSQVGGGAYNEQFF. The CDR3 DNA follows: TGTGCCAGCAGCCAAGTCGGCGGGGGGGCCTACAATGAGCAGTTCTTC.

This chain links TRBV5-6 with TRBJ2-1; no firm D call. The CDR3 is made up of 11 amino acids. Per germline, CDR1 SGHDT and CDR2 YYEEEE. V lost 3 bases and J 6 bases, leaving 4 bases between the germline ends. CDR3 DNA: TGTGCCAGCAGCTCTTTCAATGAGCAGTTCTTC. The encoded protein is CASSSFNEQFF.

J is TRBJ2-1 and V is TRBV27, with 10 nucleotides matching TRBD2. This CDR3 has 13 amino acids. Germline CDR1 MNHEY, CDR2 SMNVEV (reference sequence). V shed 8 bases, J shed 10 bases, and the junction held 8 bases outside the gene matches. The DNA of the CDR3 is TGTGCCAGCTCTAGCGGGAGATTCTGGGAGCAGTTCTTC. It encodes CASSSGRFWEQFF.

This clone was found once. The chain is built from TRBV6-1 and TRBJ2-7; TRBD2 aligns across 7 bases. This CDR3 has 12 residues. The J segment lost 6 bases and the V segment lost 8 bases, leaving 7 bases of the junction unmatched. Germline-derived CDR1 and CDR2 are MNHNS and SASEGT. The CDR3: CASVLGGGEQYF. The DNA for the CDR3 is TGTGCCAGCGTCCTGGGCGGGGGCGAGCAGTACTTC.

The chain carries TRBV6-1 and TRBJ2-3; 9 bases agree with TRBD1. Germline CDR1 reads MNHNS; CDR2 reads SASEGT. The CDR3 consists of 15 residues. Losses at the gene ends were 6 bases for V and 3 bases for J; bases not matched to a gene: 7. The CDR3 region is CASRAGTGRTDTQYF. CDR3 nucleotide sequence: TGTGCCAGCAGAGCCGGGACAGGGAGAACAGATACGCAGTATTTT.

The chain couples TRBV5-6 to TRBJ1-1, with TRBD1 matching over 10 bases. This CDR3 has 14 amino acids. V trimming: 4 bases; J trimming: 3 bases; junction bases outside the gene matches: 3. CDR1 is SGHDT, CDR2 YYEEEE, per germline. CDR3 loop: CASSRQGAYTEAFF. CDR3 nucleotides: TGTGCCAGCAGCCGACAGGGGGCGTACACTGAAGCTTTCTTT.

V usage is TRBV9 and J usage is TRBJ2-2, with 9 bases lining up with TRBD2. The CDR3 totals 16 residues. Germline values: CDR1 SGDLS, CDR2 YYNGEE. V trimming: 1 base; J trimming: 5 bases; junction bases outside the gene matches: 6. Written as DNA, the CDR3 is TGTGCCAGCAGCGTACGTCCTAGCGGGGCAACCGGGGAGCTGTTTTTT. Translation: CASSVRPSGATGELFF.

The chain carries TRBV7-9 and TRBJ2-7; 8 bases are shared with TRBD1. CDR3 size: 14 residues. V gave up 3 bases and J gave up 5 bases; unmatched junction bases: 6. Looked up from germline, CDR1 is SEHNR and CDR2 is FQNEAQ (reference sequence). The CDR3 bases are TGTGCCAGCAGCTTCCCCGGGACAGGTAACGAGCAGTACTTC. Residues: CASSFPGTGNEQYF.

The chain employs TRBV19 and TRBJ2-2, with 7 positions matching TRBD2. Germline V CDR1 and CDR2: LNHDA, SQIVND (reference sequence). The CDR3 sequence is 15 residues long. Trimming removed 3 bases from V and 0 bases from J; junction bases left unmatched: 1. The CDR3, as DNA: TGTGCCAGTAGTATTGGGAGGGCGAACACCGGGGAGCTGTTTTTT. Amino acids: CASSIGRANTGELFF.

This clone was detected only a few times. The CDR3 here is CASSQGAITDTQYF. The CDR3 nucleotides are TGTGCCAGTAGCCAGGGGGCAATCACAGATACGCAGTATTTT. The chain joins TRBV19 to TRBJ2-3, with TRBD1 matching over 8 bases. J lost 2 bases, V lost 6 bases, and 4 bases had no gene match. This CDR3 has 14 residues. Per germline, CDR1 LNHDA and CDR2 SQIVND (reference sequence).

The rearrangement links TRBV1 to TRBJ1-6. TRBV1 is a pseudogene. The CDR3 has 18 amino acids. The CDR3 sequence: CTSSQLCWRDSYNSPLHF. DNA of the CDR3: TGCACCAGCAGCCAACTTTGTTGGAGAGACTCCTATAATTCACCCCTCCACTTT.

The V gene is TRBV6-5, the J gene TRBJ1-2, with 9 bases identical to TRBD1. Germline V CDR1 and CDR2: MNHEY, SVGAGI. The CDR3 consists of 15 residues. V was pared by 6 bases and J by 4 bases, with 9 bases of the junction left unmatched. The CDR3 DNA is TGTGCCAGCAGAGATTGGACAGGGGCCAGCTATGGCTACACCTTC. The encoded protein is CASRDWTGASYGYTF.

The gene calls are TRBV6-6 and TRBJ2-7, with 7 positions matching TRBD2. V was pared by 0 bases and J by 2 bases, with 7 bases of the junction left unmatched. The CDR3 covers 16 residues. Germline CDR1 and CDR2: MNHNY and SVGAGI (reference sequence). This chain's CDR3 is CASSYSREGPAYEQYF. The CDR3 DNA sequence: TGTGCCAGCAGTTACTCGAGGGAGGGCCCGGCCTACGAGCAGTACTTC.

This clone has just one count. V is TRBV5-5 and J is TRBJ2-7, with 7 bases fitting TRBD1. This CDR3 has 16 amino acids. In germline, CDR1 is SGHKS, CDR2 YYEKEE (reference sequence). Germline trimming cut 3 bases from V and 0 bases from J; bases unmatched to any gene: 9. CDR3 amino acids: CASSSIRDSTSYEQYF. The CDR3, as DNA: TGTGCCAGCAGCTCGATCCGGGACAGCACCTCCTACGAGCAGTACTTC.

The rearrangement links TRBV30 to TRBJ1-4, with 9 bases identical to TRBD1. The germline V gene has CDR1 GTSNPN and CDR2 SVGIG (reference sequence). The V and J ends lost 1 base and 7 bases, in that order; junction bases with no gene match: 10. This CDR3 spans 16 amino acids. CDR3 bases: TGTGCCTGGAGTGAAAAGATACAGGGGGCATTTGAAAAACTGTTTTTT. This gives the protein CAWSEKIQGAFEKLFF.

CDR3 amino acids: CASSEGRRLSYEQYF. The CDR3 DNA is TGTGCCAGCAGCGAAGGCAGAAGACTATCCTACGAGCAGTACTTC. The V gene is TRBV5-4, the J gene TRBJ2-7, with D possibly TRBD2 on 5 matching bases. The CDR3 loop spans 15 amino acids. Between the trimmed V and J ends, which lost 4 bases and 1 base, there was a span of 15 bases. Germline lookup yields CDR1 SGHNT and CDR2 YYREEE (reference sequence).